What follows are 13 T cell receptor beta chains derived from one specimen sequenced in a study of blood T cell repertoires in COVID-19. TCRdb's table, derived via immunoSEQ multiplex PCR, lists solely in-frame clones and lacks some. The sample consists of roughly 380,000 clones, roughly 90% of them appearing once. The sample consisted of PBMCs or T cells enriched from blood (not recorded which). The receptor source for this set is a woman aged 30 to 39 who had been exposed to COVID-19.

The V and J genes are TRBV5-1 and TRBJ2-2, with TRBD2 identical over 13 bases. The CDR3 has 17 amino acids. Germline-derived CDR1 and CDR2 are SGHRS and YFSETQ. J lost 4 bases, V lost 4 bases, and 7 bases had no gene match. Here the CDR3 DNA reads TGCGCCAGCAGCCCTGGCGGGACTAGCGGGATCACCGGGGAGCTGTTTTTT. Its translation is CASSPGGTSGITGELFF.

This sequence joins TRBV28 and TRBJ1-2; 9 bases agree with TRBD1. V shed 8 bases, J shed 7 bases, and the junction held 14 bases outside the gene matches. The CDR3 covers 15 residues. Germline V gene data show CDR1 as MDHEN and CDR2 as SYDVKM. CDR3 residues: CASHGLGQGKVGYTF. In nucleotides, the CDR3 is TGTGCCAGCCATGGGCTCGGACAGGGGAAGGTTGGCTACACCTTC.

The chain joins TRBV11-1 to TRBJ2-3; 10 positions agree with TRBD2. The junction had 2 bases not matched to a gene; V was cut back by 3 bases and J by 2 bases. CDR1 is SGHAT and CDR2 is FQDESV in the germline V gene (reference sequence). This CDR3 region has 15 residues. The CDR3 coding sequence is TGTGCCAGCAGCTTTACTAGCGGGATCACAGATACGCAGTATTTT. It is translated as CASSFTSGITDTQYF.

This clone has just one count. J is TRBJ2-7 and V is TRBV14; 10 bases align to TRBD2. The CDR3 has 16 amino acids. CDR1 and CDR2 (germline): SGHDN, FVKESK. V gave up 1 base and J gave up 8 bases; unmatched junction bases: 11. The CDR3 spells CASSQGILAGVGQQYF. CDR3 DNA: TGTGCCAGCAGCCAAGGAATTCTAGCGGGAGTAGGACAGCAGTACTTC.

This chain joins TRBV10-3 and TRBJ2-7; 10 bases map to TRBD1. Germline loops: CDR1 ENHRY, CDR2 SYGVKD. With 6 bases clipped from V and 2 bases from J, the junction kept 4 bases outside the gene matches. CDR3 size: 14 residues. CDR3 bases: TGTGCCATCAGGTTCGGGACAGGGGCCTACGAGCAGTACTTC. Translation: CAIRFGTGAYEQYF.

This chain connects TRBV5-1 to TRBJ1-1; tentative D call: TRBD1 (5 bases). Trimming took 4 bases from V and 5 from J, leaving 12 bases between them. The germline V gene has CDR1 SGHRS and CDR2 YFSETQ. The CDR3 is made up of 13 amino acids. The chain's CDR3 is CASSPPGGTEAFF. CDR3 sequence (DNA): TGCGCCAGCAGCCCGCCCGGGGGGACTGAAGCTTTCTTT.

This clone was seen a single time. The V gene is TRBV19, the J gene TRBJ1-1; D unclear. The CDR3 has 14 residues. V lost 6 bases to trimming and J lost 0 bases, with 11 bases between them. Germline CDR1 reads LNHDA; CDR2 reads SQIVND (reference sequence). The CDR3 spells CASSPILMNTEAFF. The CDR3 region has the DNA TGTGCCAGTAGCCCAATTCTAATGAACACTGAAGCTTTCTTT.

In nucleotides, the CDR3 is TGTGCCAGCAGTTTGTGGGGGGGAGAGACCCAGTACTTC. This sequence encodes CASSLWGGETQYF. This chain connects TRBV12-3 or TRBV12-4 to TRBJ2-5; 7 bases agree with TRBD2. The V gene end was trimmed by 3 bases and the J gene end by 4 bases; junction bases not matched to a gene: 2. The CDR3 consists of 13 residues.

V is TRBV2 and J is TRBJ1-5; D might be TRBD1 (5 bases). This CDR3 is built from 18 residues. Germline loops: CDR1 SNHLY, CDR2 FYNNEI. V was cut by 5 bases and J by 1 base, with 21 bases left in between. The DNA for the CDR3 is TGTGCCAGCAGTCGGGAGGGGACGGGGAGTTGGAGCAATCAGCCCCAGCATTTT. Translating it yields CASSREGTGSWSNQPQHF.

The rearrangement joins TRBV27 to TRBJ1-3; D gene ambiguous. The CDR3 is 13 amino acids. Germline V gene sequence: CDR1 MNHEY, CDR2 SMNVEV (reference sequence). Trimming took off 5 bases at V and 0 bases at J, with 5 bases between the two ends. CDR3 sequence: CASSRVSGNTIYF. CDR3 in DNA: TGTGCCAGCAGTCGGGTCTCTGGAAACACCATATATTTT.

V gene TRBV7-9 combines with J gene TRBJ1-4; a weak D match, TRBD1 (5 bases). V gave up 8 bases and J gave up 0 bases, with 7 bases separating them. This CDR3 is built from 13 residues. Germline V gives CDR1 SEHNR, CDR2 FQNEAQ (reference sequence). The CDR3 DNA follows: TGTGCCAGCGCGACAGCAACTAATGAAAAACTGTTTTTT. Protein sequence: CASATATNEKLFF. The full variable domain, with the rest looked up from reference TRBV7-9 and TRBJ1-4, is DTGVSQNPRHKITKRGQNVTFRCDPISEHNRLYWYRQTLGQGPEFLTYFQNEAQLEKSRLLSDRFSAERPKGSFSTLEIQRTEQGDSAMYLCASATATNEKLFFGSGTQLSVL.

CDR3: CASSLGAFTSHEQYF. The CDR3 DNA sequence: TGTGCCAGCAGTTTAGGAGCCTTTACTAGTCACGAGCAGTACTTC. The chain combines TRBV28 with TRBJ2-7; a possible D gene is TRBD2 (5 bases). CDR3 length: 15 amino acids. CDR1 and CDR2 (germline): MDHEN, SYDVKM. V lost 2 bases and J 5 bases, leaving 16 bases between the germline ends.

This sequence joins TRBV6-1 and TRBJ1-3; tentative D call: TRBD1 (6 bases). Germline V gene lookup returns CDR1 MNHNS and CDR2 SASEGT. V lost 6 bases and J 0 bases, leaving 12 bases between the germline ends. This CDR3 is built from 15 residues. CDR3 region: CASRDRTHSGNTIYF. The CDR3 coding sequence is TGTGCCAGCAGAGACAGGACCCACTCTGGAAACACCATATATTTT.